Described below is a single T cell receptor beta chain sequence and its context. Its antigen is not known. The entry originates in a study of T cells in Graves' hyperthyroidism and ophthalmopathy. Study-level results: Stable hyperthyroidism and ophthalmopathy were separated using 13 V-J signatures.

It was RNA transcripts that yielded the amplified TCR beta CDR3 regions. The primer set for the first-round RT-PCR of the TCR CDR3 was HTBI. Via MiXCR, TCRdb re-called the multiplex PCR reads, giving one row per CDR3 protein. This sample has 600,000 to 750,000 distinct CDR3 sequences, with 15% to 20% found just once. V dropped 4 bases and J dropped 1; count of bases not matched to a gene: 12. This CDR3 comprises 17 residues. In germline, CDR1 is SGHRS, CDR2 YFSETQ. This receptor was obtained from a man aged 45 to 65 with Graves' hyperthyroidism. The sequencing input was blood. The chain carries TRBV5-1 and TRBJ2-3, with 7 positions matching TRBD2. CDR3 bases: TGCGCCAGCAGCCAGACCCTTCGCGGGAGAGGCACAGATACGCAGTATTTT. The encoded protein is CASSQTLRGRGTDTQYF.